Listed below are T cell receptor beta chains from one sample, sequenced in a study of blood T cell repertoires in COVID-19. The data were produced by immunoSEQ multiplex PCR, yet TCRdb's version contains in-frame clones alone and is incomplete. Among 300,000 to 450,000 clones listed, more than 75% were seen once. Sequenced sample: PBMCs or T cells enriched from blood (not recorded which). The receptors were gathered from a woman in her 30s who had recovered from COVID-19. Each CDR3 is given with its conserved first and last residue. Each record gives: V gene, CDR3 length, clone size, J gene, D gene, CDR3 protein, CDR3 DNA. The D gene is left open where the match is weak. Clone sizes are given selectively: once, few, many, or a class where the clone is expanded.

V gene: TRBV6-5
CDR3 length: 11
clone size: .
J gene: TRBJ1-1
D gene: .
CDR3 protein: CAGARNTEAFF
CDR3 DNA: TGTGCGGGCGCGCGGAACACTGAAGCTTTCTTT

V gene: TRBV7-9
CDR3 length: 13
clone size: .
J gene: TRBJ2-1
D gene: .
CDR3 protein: CASSLSGRNEQFF
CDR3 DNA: TGTGCCAGCAGCTTAAGCGGGCGAAATGAGCAGTTCTTC

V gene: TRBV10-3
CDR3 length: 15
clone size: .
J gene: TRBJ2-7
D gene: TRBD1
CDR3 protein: CAISESPGTEYEQYF
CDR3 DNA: TGTGCCATCAGTGAGTCGCCCGGGACAGAGTACGAGCAGTACTTC

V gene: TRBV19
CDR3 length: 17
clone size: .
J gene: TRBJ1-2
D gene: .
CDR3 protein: CASSKLDKDRGLYGYTF
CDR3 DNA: TGTGCCAGTAGCAAGCTGGATAAGGACCGAGGACTCTATGGCTACACCTTC

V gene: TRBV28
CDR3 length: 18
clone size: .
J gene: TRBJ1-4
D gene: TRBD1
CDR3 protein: CASSFWTGGDSTNEKLFF
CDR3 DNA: TGTGCCAGCAGTTTCTGGACAGGGGGCGACTCAACTAATGAAAAACTGTTTTTT

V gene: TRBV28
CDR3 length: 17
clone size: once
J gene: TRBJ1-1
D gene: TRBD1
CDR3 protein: CASSFDRGLVENTEAFF
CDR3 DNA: TGTGCCAGCAGTTTCGACAGGGGGCTGGTCGAGAACACTGAAGCTTTCTTT

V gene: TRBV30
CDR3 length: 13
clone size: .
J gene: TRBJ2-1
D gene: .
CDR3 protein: CACSLSPYNEQFF
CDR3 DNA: TGTGCCTGCTCCTTGTCCCCCTACAATGAGCAGTTCTTC

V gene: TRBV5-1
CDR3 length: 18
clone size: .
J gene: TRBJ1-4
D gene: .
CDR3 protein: CASSRSAELRWANEKLFF
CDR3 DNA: TGCGCCAGCAGCCGCTCCGCGGAGCTCCGGTGGGCTAATGAAAAACTGTTTTTT

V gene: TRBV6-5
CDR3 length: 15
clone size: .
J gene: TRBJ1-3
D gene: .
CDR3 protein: CASSFPGTFGNTIYF
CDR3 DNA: TGTGCCAGCAGTTTCCCCGGGACTTTTGGAAACACCATATATTTT

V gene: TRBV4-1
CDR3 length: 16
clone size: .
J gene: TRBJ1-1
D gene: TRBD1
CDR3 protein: CASSQALGQGNTEAFF
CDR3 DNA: TGCGCCAGCAGCCAAGCTCTCGGACAGGGTAACACTGAAGCTTTCTTT

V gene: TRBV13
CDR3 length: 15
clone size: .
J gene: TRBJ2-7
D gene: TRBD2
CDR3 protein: CASSLAGTSRYEQYF
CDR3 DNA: TGTGCCAGCAGCTTAGCTGGGACTAGCAGGTACGAGCAGTACTTC

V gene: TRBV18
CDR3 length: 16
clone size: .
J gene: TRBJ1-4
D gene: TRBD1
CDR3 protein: CASSSTETGGREKLFF
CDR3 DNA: TGTGCCAGCTCATCCACAGAGACAGGGGGCCGGGAAAAACTGTTTTTT

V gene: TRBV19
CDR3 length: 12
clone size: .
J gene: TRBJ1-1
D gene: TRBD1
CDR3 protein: CATRTGNTEAFF
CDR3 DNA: TGTGCCACCCGGACAGGGAACACTGAAGCTTTCTTT

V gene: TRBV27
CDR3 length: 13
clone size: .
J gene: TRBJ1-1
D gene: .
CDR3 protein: CASSLSRYTEAFF
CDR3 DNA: TGTGCCAGCAGTTTAAGCAGGTACACTGAAGCTTTCTTT

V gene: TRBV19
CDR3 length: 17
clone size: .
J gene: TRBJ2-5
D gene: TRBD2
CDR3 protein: CASSPGSASGRQETQYF
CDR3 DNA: TGTGCCAGTAGTCCAGGATCGGCTAGCGGGAGGCAAGAGACCCAGTACTTC

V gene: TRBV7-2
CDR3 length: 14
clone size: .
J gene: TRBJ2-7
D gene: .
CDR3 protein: CASSSSGSWGEQYF
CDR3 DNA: TGTGCCAGCAGCTCCTCAGGGTCCTGGGGCGAGCAGTACTTC

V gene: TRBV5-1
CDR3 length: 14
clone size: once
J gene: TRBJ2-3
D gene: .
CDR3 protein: CASSLGRREDTQYF
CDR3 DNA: TGCGCCAGCAGCTTAGGCCGCCGGGAAGATACGCAGTATTTT

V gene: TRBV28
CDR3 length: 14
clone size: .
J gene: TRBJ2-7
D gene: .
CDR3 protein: CASKPGLFSYEQYF
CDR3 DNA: TGTGCCAGCAAACCCGGACTGTTCTCCTACGAGCAGTACTTC

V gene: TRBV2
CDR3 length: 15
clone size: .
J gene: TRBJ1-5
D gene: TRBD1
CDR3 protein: CASRDRGHSNQPQHF
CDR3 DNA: TGTGCCAGCAGGGACAGGGGGCATAGCAATCAGCCCCAGCATTTT

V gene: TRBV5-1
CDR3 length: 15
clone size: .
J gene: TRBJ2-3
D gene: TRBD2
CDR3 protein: CASSTLAGGTDTQYF
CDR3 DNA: TGCGCCAGCAGCACCCTGGCGGGGGGAACCGATACGCAGTATTTT

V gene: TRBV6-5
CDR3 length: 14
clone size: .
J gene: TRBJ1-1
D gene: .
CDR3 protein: CASSTGIANTEAFF
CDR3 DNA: TGTGCCAGCAGTACAGGGATCGCCAACACTGAAGCTTTCTTT

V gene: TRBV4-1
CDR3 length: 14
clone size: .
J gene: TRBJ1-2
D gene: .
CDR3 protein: CASSQVSTGYGYTF
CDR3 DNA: TGCGCCAGCAGCCAAGTGAGTACGGGCTATGGCTACACCTTC

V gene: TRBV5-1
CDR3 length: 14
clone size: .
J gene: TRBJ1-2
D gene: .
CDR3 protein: CASREAEANYGYTF
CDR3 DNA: TGCGCCAGCAGAGAGGCAGAGGCTAACTATGGCTACACCTTC

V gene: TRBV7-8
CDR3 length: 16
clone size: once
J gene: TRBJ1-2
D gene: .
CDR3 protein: CASSPKTANANYGYTF
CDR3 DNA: TGTGCCAGCAGCCCGAAGACAGCCAACGCTAACTATGGCTACACCTTC

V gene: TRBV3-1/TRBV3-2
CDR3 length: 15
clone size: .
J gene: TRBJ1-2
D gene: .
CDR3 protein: CASSQPGRGNYGYTF
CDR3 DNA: TGTGCCAGCAGCCAACCCGGGAGGGGGAACTATGGCTACACCTTC

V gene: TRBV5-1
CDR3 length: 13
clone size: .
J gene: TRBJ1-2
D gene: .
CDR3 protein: CASSLDPVYGYTF
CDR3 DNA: TGCGCCAGCAGCTTGGATCCAGTCTATGGCTACACCTTC

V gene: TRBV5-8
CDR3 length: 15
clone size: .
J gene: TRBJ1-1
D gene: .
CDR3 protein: CASSPGSKDGTEAFF
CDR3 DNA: TGTGCCAGCAGCCCGGGGTCGAAGGACGGCACTGAAGCTTTCTTT

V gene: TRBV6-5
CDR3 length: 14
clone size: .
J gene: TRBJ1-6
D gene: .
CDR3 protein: CASSYADYNSPLHF
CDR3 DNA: TGTGCCAGCAGTTACGCAGACTATAATTCACCCCTCCACTTT

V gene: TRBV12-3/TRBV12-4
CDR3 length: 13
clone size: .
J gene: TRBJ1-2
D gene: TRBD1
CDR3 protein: CASAQGGRTGYTF
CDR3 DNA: TGTGCCAGCGCACAGGGGGGTCGGACGGGCTACACCTTC

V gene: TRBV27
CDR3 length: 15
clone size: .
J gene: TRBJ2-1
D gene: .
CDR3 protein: CASSLSIRGRNEQFF
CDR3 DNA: TGTGCCAGCAGTTTATCGATCCGGGGGAGGAATGAGCAGTTCTTC

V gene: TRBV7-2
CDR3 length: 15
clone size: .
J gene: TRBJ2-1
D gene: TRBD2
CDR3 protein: CASSFLAGGHNEQFF
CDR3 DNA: TGTGCCAGCAGTTTCCTAGCGGGGGGGCACAATGAGCAGTTCTTC

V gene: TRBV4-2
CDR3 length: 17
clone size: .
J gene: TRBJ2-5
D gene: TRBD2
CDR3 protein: CASSQAGTSGGQETQYF
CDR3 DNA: TGTGCCAGCAGCCAAGCCGGGACTAGCGGGGGCCAAGAGACCCAGTACTTC

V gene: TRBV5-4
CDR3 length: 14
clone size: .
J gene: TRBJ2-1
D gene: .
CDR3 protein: CASSAVQGNNEQFF
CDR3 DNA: TGTGCCAGCAGCGCGGTGCAGGGGAACAATGAGCAGTTCTTC

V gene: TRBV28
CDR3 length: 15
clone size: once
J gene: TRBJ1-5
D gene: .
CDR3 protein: CASSLFQGGGQPQHF
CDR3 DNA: TGTGCCAGCAGTTTATTCCAGGGTGGTGGTCAGCCCCAGCATTTT

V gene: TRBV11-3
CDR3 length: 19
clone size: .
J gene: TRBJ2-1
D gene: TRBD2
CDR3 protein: CASSLGGLAGGPTYNEQFF
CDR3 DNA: TGTGCCAGCAGCTTAGGGGGACTAGCGGGGGGCCCCACCTACAATGAGCAGTTCTTC

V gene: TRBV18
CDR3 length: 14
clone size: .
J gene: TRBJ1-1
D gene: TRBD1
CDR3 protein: CASSQTTGGTEAFF
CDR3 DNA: TGTGCCAGCTCCCAGACAACAGGGGGCACTGAAGCTTTCTTT

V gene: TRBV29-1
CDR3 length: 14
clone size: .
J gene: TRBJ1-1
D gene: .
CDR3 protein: CSVEVTGQNTEAFF
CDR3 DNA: TGCAGCGTTGAAGTTACAGGGCAGAACACTGAAGCTTTCTTT

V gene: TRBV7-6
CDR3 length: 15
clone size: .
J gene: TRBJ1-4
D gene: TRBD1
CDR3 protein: CASSLAQGNNEKLFF
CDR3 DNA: TGTGCCAGCAGCTTAGCACAGGGGAATAATGAAAAACTGTTTTTT

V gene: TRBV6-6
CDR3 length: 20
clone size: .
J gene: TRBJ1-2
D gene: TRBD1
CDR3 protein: CASSLRLTGTGALSLLGYTF
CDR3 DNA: TGTGCCAGCAGTCTTCGGCTTACCGGGACAGGGGCCCTCTCTCTGTTGGGCTACACCTTC

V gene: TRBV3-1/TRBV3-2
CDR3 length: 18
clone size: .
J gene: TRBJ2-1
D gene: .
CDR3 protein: CASSSNGLYAVSYNEQFF
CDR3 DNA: TGTGCCAGCAGCTCGAACGGCCTCTACGCGGTTTCCTACAATGAGCAGTTCTTC

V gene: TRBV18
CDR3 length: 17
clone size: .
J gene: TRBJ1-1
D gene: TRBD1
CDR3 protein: CASSPIRTGTMNTEAFF
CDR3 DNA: TGTGCCAGCTCACCAATAAGGACAGGGACTATGAACACTGAAGCTTTCTTT

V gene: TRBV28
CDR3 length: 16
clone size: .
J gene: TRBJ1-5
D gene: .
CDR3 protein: CASSSGHRNSNQPQHF
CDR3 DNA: TGTGCCAGCAGTTCCGGACACAGAAATAGCAATCAGCCCCAGCATTTT

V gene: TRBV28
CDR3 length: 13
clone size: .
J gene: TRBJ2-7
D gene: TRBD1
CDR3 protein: CASSRDRAYEQYF
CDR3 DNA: TGTGCCAGCAGTCGGGACAGGGCGTACGAGCAGTACTTC

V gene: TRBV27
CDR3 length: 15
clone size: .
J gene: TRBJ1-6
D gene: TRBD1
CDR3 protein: CASSLGTAGNSPLHF
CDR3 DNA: TGTGCCAGCAGTTTAGGGACAGCAGGGAATTCACCCCTCCACTTT

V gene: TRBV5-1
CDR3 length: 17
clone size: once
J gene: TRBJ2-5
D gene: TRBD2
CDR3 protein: CASSSGTSGGPQETQYF
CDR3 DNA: TGCGCCAGCAGCTCGGGGACTAGCGGGGGGCCACAAGAGACCCAGTACTTC